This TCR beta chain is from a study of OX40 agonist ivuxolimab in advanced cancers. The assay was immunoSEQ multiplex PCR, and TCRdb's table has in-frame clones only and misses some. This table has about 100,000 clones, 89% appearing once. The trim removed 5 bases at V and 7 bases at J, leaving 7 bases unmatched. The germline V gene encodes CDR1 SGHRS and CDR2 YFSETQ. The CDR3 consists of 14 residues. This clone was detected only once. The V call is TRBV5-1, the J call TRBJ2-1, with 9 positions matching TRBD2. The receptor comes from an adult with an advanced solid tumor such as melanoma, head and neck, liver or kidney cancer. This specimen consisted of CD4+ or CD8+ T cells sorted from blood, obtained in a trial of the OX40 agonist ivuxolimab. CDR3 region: CASRISGSSNEQFF. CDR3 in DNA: TGCGCCAGCAGAATTAGCGGGAGTAGTAATGAGCAGTTCTTC.